This T cell receptor (beta chain) was documented in a study of blood T cells in healthy people across ages. V lost 5 bases to trimming and J lost 3 bases, with 10 bases between them. The CDR3 loop spans 13 amino acids. The germline CDR1 and CDR2 sequences are MNHEY and SMNVEV (reference sequence). The authors ran a second PCR of roughly 6 to 12 cycles using a sample-barcoded 5' primer and a J-beta primer mix. TCRdb called the 5' RACE reads again in MiXCR, with one record for every CDR3 protein. Altogether around 990,000 distinct CDR3 sequences are present, 25% being singletons, with the ten largest covering approximately 0.75%. The same specimen was also included in a second study, on T cells of mothers and their children.

The V gene is TRBV27, the J gene TRBJ1-2; D is ambiguous. Material: blood. This TCR derives from a girl aged 2 to 10 in good health. CDR3 sequence reads: CASSLSVDYGYTF. CDR3 in DNA: TGTGCCAGCAGTCTTTCCGTCGACTATGGCTACACCTTC.